The 10 T cell receptor beta chains below come from one sample, sequenced in a study of shared clonotypes between healthy human individuals. Positively selected for CCR7, the CD45RO-negative cells used as naive CD8 cells excluded terminally differentiated effector memory CD45RA+ cells. Clones were sequenced by immunoSEQ multiplex PCR, and TCRdb holds only the in-frame ones, with some missing. This sample carries around 2.1 million clones, roughly 91% of them seen once, and the ten largest clones take under 2%. Sequencing was performed on naive CD8+ T cells from PBMCs. These receptors came from a man younger than 30 in good health. Some clones in this sample may be carry-over from other donors' samples.

This chain uses TRBV4-1 with TRBJ2-7; TRBD2 matches at 7 bases. Germline V CDR1 and CDR2: MGHRA, YSYEKL. This CDR3 is built from 17 residues. Trimming took 0 bases from V and 4 from J; bases not matched to a gene: 12. CDR3 DNA: TGCGCCAGCAGCCAAGATCAAAGGCGGGAGTACATGTACGAGCAGTACTTC. Translation: CASSQDQRREYMYEQYF.

The chain carries TRBV7-9 and TRBJ2-7; perhaps TRBD1 as D (6 bases). The CDR3 sequence is 14 residues long. The V gene lost 5 bases and the J gene lost 1 base, with 12 bases spanning the gap. CDR1 is SEHNR and CDR2 is FQNEAQ in the germline V gene (reference sequence). CDR3 sequence (DNA): TGTGCCAGCAGCCAGGACAGCCATTCCTACGAGCAGTACTTC. Encoded protein: CASSQDSHSYEQYF.

The rearrangement uses TRBV28 and TRBJ1-5; D is unresolved. The germline V and J ends were trimmed by 7 bases and 3 bases, with 10 bases remaining between them. Germline CDR1 is MDHEN and CDR2 is SYDVKM. The CDR3 runs 13 residues. CDR3 bases: TGTGCCAGCATGCGGGAGCTCAATCAGCCCCAGCATTTT. This translates into CASMRELNQPQHF.

The chain carries TRBV13 and TRBJ2-7; D is unclear. The CDR3 consists of 14 residues. V dropped 3 bases and J dropped 3 bases, with 12 bases sitting between them. The germline V gene has CDR1 PRHDT and CDR2 FYEKMQ (reference sequence). CDR3 sequence reads: CASSFGRRNYEQYF. In DNA form, the CDR3 reads TGTGCCAGCAGCTTTGGTCGCAGAAACTACGAGCAGTACTTC.

The rearrangement joins TRBV27 to TRBJ2-5, with 10 nucleotides matching TRBD2. The CDR3 extends over 15 amino acids. CDR1 is MNHEY and CDR2 is SMNVEV in the germline V gene (reference sequence). V gave up 1 base and J gave up 7 bases; unmatched junction bases: 6. The CDR3 reads CASSLFASGGWTQYF. CDR3 DNA: TGTGCCAGCAGTTTATTCGCTAGCGGGGGTTGGACCCAGTACTTC.

This chain connects TRBV11-3 to TRBJ2-1, with D perhaps matching TRBD1 (5 bases). CDR1 is SGHNT and CDR2 is YENEEA in the germline V gene. V lost 1 base and J lost 7, with 17 bases in between. The CDR3 length is 16 residues. The CDR3 DNA follows: TGTGCCAGCAGCTTAGGAGGTAGGTCAGGGTGGAATGAGCAGTTCTTC. This sequence encodes CASSLGGRSGWNEQFF.

V is TRBV10-3 and J is TRBJ1-1; D is undetermined. The CDR3 loop spans 19 amino acids. The V gene lost 0 bases and the J gene lost 1 base, with 21 bases spanning the gap. From germline, CDR1 is ENHRY and CDR2 SYGVKD. CDR3 DNA sequence: TGTGCCATCAGTGAGTCGTATGGCCCGGTGGGCCCGCGGAACACTGAAGCTTTCTTT. Its translation is CAISESYGPVGPRNTEAFF.

As to this clone: Different DNA sequences within this sample yield the same CDR3. The chain has TRBV10-1 and TRBJ2-7; D remains unclear. CDR3 length: 13 amino acids. V was trimmed by 3 bases and J by 0 bases, leaving 6 bases between them. Germline assignment: CDR1 WNHNN and CDR2 SYGVQD (reference sequence). The CDR3 loop is CASSESGSYEQYF. The CDR3 DNA follows: TGCGCCAGCAGTGAATCCGGCTCCTACGAGCAGTACTTC.

This clone was recorded only once. The V and J genes are TRBV9 and TRBJ2-5, with D possibly matching TRBD1 (5 bases). The V end lost 3 bases, the J end lost 5 bases, and 14 bases lay between the germline ends. CDR1 and CDR2 (germline): SGDLS, YYNGEE. CDR3 size: 14 residues. The CDR3 reads CASSARELVETQYF. CDR3 nucleotide sequence: TGTGCCAGCAGCGCCAGGGAATTGGTGGAGACCCAGTACTTC.

The chain links TRBV5-1 to TRBJ1-6; D might be TRBD1 (6 bases). Germline CDR1 SGHRS, CDR2 YFSETQ. With 6 bases removed from V and 3 bases from J, the gap between germline ends came to 10 bases. CDR3 length: 14 amino acids. The CDR3 coding sequence is TGCGCCAGCAACCCGGGACACTATAATTCACCCCTCCACTTT. This sequence encodes CASNPGHYNSPLHF.